The next 9 T cell receptor beta chains were all read from a single sample in a study of blood T cell repertoires in COVID-19. Profiling relied on immunoSEQ multiplex PCR, and the TCRdb table lists in-frame clones only, not all of them. This sample carries some 330,000 clones, around 83% of them seen once, and the ten largest clones take about 5.4%. The sequencing input was PBMCs or T cells enriched from blood (not recorded which). The receptors shown here come from a woman between 45 and 65 years old who had recovered from COVID-19.

The gene calls are TRBV11-3 and TRBJ2-2; D gene ambiguous. Germline lookup yields CDR1 SGHNT and CDR2 YENEEA. The CDR3 has 13 residues. Trimming took 5 bases from V and 1 from J, leaving 5 bases between them. CDR3 nucleotides: TGTGCCAGCAGCCCCGTGAACACCGGGGAGCTGTTTTTT. As protein: CASSPVNTGELFF. The complete variable domain, with remaining parts taken from reference TRBV11-3 and TRBJ2-2, reads EAGVVQSPRYKIIEKKQPVAFWCNPISGHNTLYWYLQNLGQGPELLIRYENEEAVDDSQLPKDRFSAERLKGVDSTLKIQPAELGDSAVYLCASSPVNTGELFFGEGSRLTVL.

The V gene is TRBV18, the J gene TRBJ1-1; no firm D call. V gave up 1 base and J gave up 7 bases, with 7 bases separating them. The CDR3 runs to 12 residues. CDR1 is KGHSH, CDR2 LQKENI, per germline. CDR3 DNA sequence: TGTGCCAGCTCACCACGGCCAGTTGAAGCTTTCTTT. It codes for CASSPRPVEAFF. The full variable domain, rest sourced from reference TRBV18 and TRBJ1-1, is NAGVMQNPRHLVRRRGQEARLRCSPMKGHSHVYWYRQLPEEGLKFMVYLQKENIIDESGMPKERFSAEFPKEGPSILRIQQVVRGDSAAYFCASSPRPVEAFFGQGTRLTVV.

CDR3 nucleotide sequence: TGTGCCAGCAGCGCAGGGGGCTCGGGGGATACGCAGTATTTT. Protein sequence: CASSAGGSGDTQYF. The V and J genes are TRBV14 and TRBJ2-3, with TRBD1 matching 8 bases. In germline, CDR1 is SGHDN, CDR2 FVKESK. CDR3 length: 14 residues. V was pared by 5 bases and J by 6 bases, with 7 bases of the junction left unmatched.

This chain links TRBV5-1 with TRBJ1-2; no reliable D call. V lost 3 bases, J lost 4 bases, and 16 bases lay in between. The CDR3 has 15 amino acids. Germline V gives CDR1 SGHRS, CDR2 YFSETQ. CDR3 nucleotides: TGCGCCAGCAGCTACGGACTTTTTTCCCCCTATGGCTACACCTTC. Amino acid sequence: CASSYGLFSPYGYTF.

The rearrangement joins TRBV5-6 to TRBJ1-2, with unresolved D. V gave up 5 bases and J gave up 7 bases, with 18 bases separating them. CDR1 is SGHDT and CDR2 is YYEEEE in the germline V gene. The CDR3 totals 14 residues. CDR3 loop: CASRVSRWASGYTF. Written as DNA, the CDR3 is TGTGCCAGCAGAGTCTCGCGTTGGGCCTCTGGCTACACCTTC.

The J gene is TRBJ2-7, the V gene TRBV29-1; TRBD1 is a possible D gene (6 bases). This CDR3 is built from 12 residues. Trimming pared 6 bases from V and 0 bases from J, leaving 9 bases between. Germline CDR1 and CDR2: SQVTM and ANQGSEA. CDR3 residues: CSVRTVSYEQYF. CDR3 in DNA: TGCAGCGTGAGGACAGTCTCCTACGAGCAGTACTTC.

This chain joins TRBV5-6 and TRBJ2-1, with TRBD2 identical over 9 bases. CDR1 and CDR2 (germline): SGHDT, YYEEEE. After removal of 0 bases from V and 10 bases from J, the junction contained 14 bases not matched to a gene. This CDR3 spans 17 amino acids. CDR3: CASSLAWLAGSSREQFF. CDR3 in DNA: TGTGCCAGCAGCTTGGCCTGGCTAGCGGGGTCCTCGAGAGAGCAGTTCTTC. Full variable domain (missing parts from reference TRBV5-6 and TRBJ2-1): DAGVTQSPTHLIKTRGQQVTLRCSPKSGHDTVSWYQQALGQGPQFIFQYYEEEERQRGNFPDRFSGHQFPNYSSELNVNALLLGDSALYLCASSLAWLAGSSREQFFGPGTRLTVL.

This clone showed up many times. The V call is TRBV6-2 or TRBV6-3, the J call TRBJ2-7, with D unclear. The CDR3 loop spans 13 amino acids. From germline, CDR1 is MNHEY and CDR2 SVGEGT. V lost 4 bases and J 3 bases, leaving 10 bases between the germline ends. The CDR3 bases are TGTGCCAGCAGTTCACAAAAGAACTACGAGCAGTACTTC. It specifies CASSSQKNYEQYF.

This clone has more than one count but fewer than ten. V is TRBV5-1 and J is TRBJ1-2; 8 bases are a match to TRBD1. Germline V gene sequence: CDR1 SGHRS, CDR2 YFSETQ. The CDR3 extends over 15 amino acids. V was clipped by 4 bases and J by 1 base; unmatched bases: 6. CDR3 sequence reads: CASSPHGQGNYGYTF. The CDR3 DNA reads as TGCGCCAGCAGCCCACACGGACAGGGTAACTATGGCTACACCTTC.